This T cell receptor (beta chain) was sequenced during a study of tumor-infiltrating lymphocytes in primary liver carcinoma. A constant-region primer primed TCR beta cDNA synthesis from 450 to 550 ng of total RNA. Three nested multiplex PCR rounds, a slightly modified ARM-PCR, produced the libraries for TCR beta. TRBV1-TRBV30 forward and Cbeta reverse primers drove the first two approximately 10-cycle rounds. TCRdb itself ran the multiplex PCR reads through MiXCR, one entry per CDR3 protein. Seen here are around 81,000 distinct CDR3 sequences, about 64% observed once, and the top ten hold roughly 13%. Total RNA and DNA came together from approximately 22-30 mg of bulk tissue without cell sorting. For this clonotype: A read error may produce the germline difference seen at one junction end.

Per germline, CDR1 SQVTM and CDR2 ANQGSEA. This CDR3 comprises 13 residues. This sequence joins TRBV29-1 and TRBJ2-5; 8 bases fit TRBD1. This receptor was obtained from a woman in her sixties or seventies with primary liver carcinoma and hepatitis B virus infection. The sample comprised liver tumor tissue from sampling region 4. Sample subset: tumor region T4, right-lateral pole. CDR3: CSVDAGGAKTKYF. The CDR3 nucleotides are TGCAGCGTTGACGCAGGGGGCGCGAAGACCAAGTACTTC.